This T cell receptor beta chain emerged from a study of blood T cells in healthy people across ages (dated by TCRdb to the mid-2010s). Notes on the research overall: In model experiments, roughly one uniquely barcoded TCR beta cDNA molecule per two T cells was captured by template switching. To avoid experimental bias, donors of different ages were spread randomly across the sequencing lanes. The donors were divided into four age groups: young (average around 17 years), middle-aged (approximately 42), aged (roughly 60) and long-lived (roughly 88). Using the same blood draw, the study looked at two additional independent replicas of 1 million unique cDNA reads for two donors, one aged 18 to 30 and the other aged 80 or older. Age-related changes in TCR beta repertoire diversity were measured in the study by deep sequencing normalized with unique cDNA molecular identifiers. Overall study results and their limits: Compared with the aged group, the long-lived group had more naive CD4+ T cells, fewer expanded clones and increased TCR diversity, a pattern suggesting age selection. Estimates of total diversity based on one million sequenced T cells were regarded as lower bounds and as underestimates. Observed TCR beta diversity correlated strongly with the percentage of naive T cells measured by flow cytometry. Observed TCR beta diversity per million T cells fell roughly linearly with age, and a significant reduction was already apparent by age around 40. Bulk unsorted PBMC profiling prevented conclusive comparison of naive and antigen-experienced compartments. The CMV infection status of donors was not known, potentially confounding age-related changes in expanded clonotypes.

The donors were roughly 38 Caucasian individuals from Russia, aged roughly 6 to 100 years, who were systemically healthy. Roughly 9 milliliters of peripheral blood were drawn from each donor into EDTA-treated Vacutainer tubes. Ficoll-Paque density-gradient centrifugation was used to isolate PBMCs, with at least 6.5 million per sample. Total RNA was extracted from PBMCs with Trizol reagent, with at least 6 micrograms obtained per sample. For every donor, flow cytometry on a PBMC aliquot measured the percentage of naive CD45RAhigh/CD27high T cells. Libraries were constructed by 5' RACE. TCRdb shows the sequencer as Illumina HiSeq 2500. A second about 7 to 11 cycle PCR used a sample-barcoded 5' primer and a J-beta primer mix. A unique molecular identifier was introduced onto each TCR beta cDNA molecule by a template-switch 5' adaptor carrying 12 random nucleotides. At least 2.5 million CDR3-containing paired-end reads were obtained from each sample. All of the RNA was converted into first-strand cDNA using the Mint cDNA synthesis kit, with a TRBC-specific oligonucleotide serving as the primer. Following uracil-DNA glycosylase treatment, a first 18-cycle PCR with universal primers M1SS and BC2_uni_R was performed on all cDNA. In the authors' own workflow: For normalization, 1 million high-quality reads, each with a distinct molecular identifier, were randomly selected from each sample. Instead of being binned into consensus sequences, reads that shared molecular identifiers were thrown out. CDR3 identification, clonotype clustering and error correction used MiTCR with a Q25 quality threshold and the strictest error-elimination algorithm. A nonparametric unseen species model with Euler transformation was used to estimate a lower bound on total TCR beta diversity. TCRdb itself trimmed the public reads at Q25 with fastp, ran MiXCR and retained productive beta chains. Entries that share a CDR3 protein sequence are merged under the most common genes and DNA. TCRdb's processing, not the study's, gives the V and J calls here. Recorded for this sample are approximately 1,000,000 distinct CDR3 sequences; less than 45% of them occurred a single time. Jointly, the top ten make up roughly 13% of the sample.

Trimming removed 5 bases from V and 1 base from J, leaving 12 bases between the germline ends. The CDR3, from cysteine to phenylalanine, totals 14 residues. CDR3 DNA is the only sequence kept; it has 42 bases, read in frame from the first base. CDR1 SGHDT and CDR2 YYEEEE were looked up in the germline V gene. In its sample, this clonotype was seen once. Its target antigen remains unknown. No clone much larger than this one lies a single base away; base qualities are absent. The sequence joins TRBV5-6 to TRBJ1-1; the D gene cannot be named for sure. This receptor was identified in a man between 18 and 29 years old in good health. Source material: blood. The CDR3 protein sequence reads: CASRMNVQNTEAFF. The sequence in DNA is TGTGCCAGCAGGATGAACGTACAGAACACTGAAGCTTTCTTT. Reference TRBV5-6 and TRBJ1-1 proteins supply the regions before and after the CDR3; the full variable domain is: DAGVTQSPTHLIKTRGQQVTLRCSPKSGHDTVSWYQQALGQGPQFIFQYYEEEERQRGNFPDRFSGHQFPNYSSELNVNALLLGDSALYLCASRMNVQNTEAFFGQGTRLTVV.